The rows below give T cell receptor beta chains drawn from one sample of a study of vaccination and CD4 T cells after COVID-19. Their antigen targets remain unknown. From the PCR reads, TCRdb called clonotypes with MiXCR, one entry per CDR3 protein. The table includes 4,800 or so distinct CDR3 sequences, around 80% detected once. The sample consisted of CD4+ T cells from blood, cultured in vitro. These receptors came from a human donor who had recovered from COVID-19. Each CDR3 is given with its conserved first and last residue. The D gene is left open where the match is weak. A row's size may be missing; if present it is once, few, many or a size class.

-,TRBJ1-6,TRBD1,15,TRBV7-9,CASSLAGQGNSPLHF,TGTGCCAGCAGCTTGGCGGGACAGGGGAATTCACCCCTCCACTTT
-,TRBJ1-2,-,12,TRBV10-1,CASSESLRGYTF,TGCGCCAGCAGTGAGTCGCTCCGGGGCTACACCTTC
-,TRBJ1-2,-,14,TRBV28,CASSLSGSSVRYTF,TGTGCCAGCAGTTTATCAGGGTCATCAGTTCGCTACACCTTC
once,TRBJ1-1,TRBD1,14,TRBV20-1,CSAPGTAMRAEAFF,TGCAGTGCCCCGGGGACAGCCATGAGGGCTGAAGCTTTCTTT
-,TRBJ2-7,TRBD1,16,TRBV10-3,CAIKTWSGTGVYEQYF,TGTGCCATCAAAACCTGGAGTGGGACAGGTGTCTACGAGCAGTACTTC
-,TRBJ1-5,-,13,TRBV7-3,CASSFGGNQPQHF,TGTGCCAGCAGCTTCGGGGGAAATCAGCCCCAGCATTTT
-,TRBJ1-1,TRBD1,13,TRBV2,CASSGQGNTEAFF,TGTGCCAGCAGTGGACAGGGGAACACTGAAGCTTTCTTT
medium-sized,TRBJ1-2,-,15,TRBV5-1,CASSLVPDTNYGYTF,TGCGCCAGCAGCTTGGTCCCAGACACTAACTATGGCTACACCTTC
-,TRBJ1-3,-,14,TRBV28,CASGQGSAGNTIYF,TGTGCCAGCGGCCAGGGGTCGGCTGGAAACACCATATATTTT
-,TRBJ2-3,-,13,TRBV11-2,CASSLDRADTQYF,TGTGCCAGCAGCTTAGACAGGGCCGATACGCAGTATTTT
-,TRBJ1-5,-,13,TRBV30,CAWSRQADRPQHF,TGTGCCTGGTCACGACAGGCTGATAGGCCCCAGCATTTT
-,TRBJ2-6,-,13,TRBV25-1,CASREAGANVLTF,TGTGCCAGCAGGGAAGCGGGGGCCAACGTCCTGACTTTC
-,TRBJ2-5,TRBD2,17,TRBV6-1,CASSQSLAGYRGETQYF,TGTGCCAGCAGTCAATCACTAGCGGGGTATCGGGGCGAGACCCAGTACTTC
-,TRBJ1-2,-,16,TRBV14,CASSQAITGPPYGYTF,TGTGCCAGCAGCCAAGCCATCACAGGGCCTCCCTATGGCTACACCTTC
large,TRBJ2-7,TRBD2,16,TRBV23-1,CASSHPRGGSSYEQYF,TGCGCCAGCAGTCACCCCCGGGGGGGGAGCTCCTACGAGCAGTACTTC
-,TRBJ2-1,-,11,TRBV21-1,CASSPSNEQFF,TGTGCCAGCAGCCCCTCAAATGAGCAGTTCTTC
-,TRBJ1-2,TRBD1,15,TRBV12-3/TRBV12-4,CASSPRQGAPYGYTF,TGTGCCAGCAGTCCACGACAGGGGGCTCCCTATGGCTACACCTTC
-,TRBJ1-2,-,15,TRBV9,CASSVEPGNGYGYTF,TGTGCCAGCAGCGTAGAACCCGGGAACGGGTATGGCTACACCTTC
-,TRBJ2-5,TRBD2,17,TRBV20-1,CSARGWVIAGGYETQYF,TGCAGTGCTAGAGGATGGGTAATAGCGGGGGGATATGAGACCCAGTACTTC
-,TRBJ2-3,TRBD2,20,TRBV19,CASSIATSGGASTDTDTQYF,TGTGCCAGTAGTATAGCAACTAGCGGGGGGGCAAGCACAGATACGGATACGCAGTATTTT
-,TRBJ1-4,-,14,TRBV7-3,CASSPPGCGEKLFF,TGTGCCAGCAGCCCGCCGGGCTGCGGGGAAAAACTGTTTTTT
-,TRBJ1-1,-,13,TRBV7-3,CASSPTGLGEAFF,TGTGCCAGCAGCCCGACAGGATTAGGTGAAGCTTTCTTT